Listed below are T cell receptor beta chains from one sample, sequenced in a study of blood T cell repertoires in COVID-19. The protocol was immunoSEQ multiplex PCR, while the TCRdb copy is restricted to in-frame clones and leaves out a portion. The data contain more than 95,000 clones, roughly 91% of them singletons. Source material: peripheral blood. The receptors shown here come from a human donor in a cohort sampled during active COVID-19. The CDR3 runs from the conserved cysteine through the conserved F or W. The D gene is left open where the match is weak. Expanded clones are given a class, and other clones once, few, many or no size at all.

v_call	j_call	d_call	clone_size	cdr3_aa	cdr3_nt
TRBV5-8	TRBJ2-3	NA	NA	CASSLGGISTDTQYF	TGTGCCAGCAGCTTGGGCGGGATCAGCACAGATACGCAGTATTTT
TRBV28	TRBJ1-2	NA	NA	CASSFPEFGYTF	TGTGCCAGCAGTTTTCCTGAGTTTGGCTACACCTTC
TRBV3-1/TRBV3-2	TRBJ2-1	TRBD2	NA	CASSLGQREVGNEQFF	TGTGCCAGCAGCTTGGGACAGCGGGAGGTAGGGAATGAGCAGTTCTTC
TRBV5-1	TRBJ2-2	NA	NA	CASNDATGMNTGELFF	TGCGCCAGCAACGACGCAACAGGGATGAACACCGGGGAGCTGTTTTTT
TRBV6-5	TRBJ2-1	TRBD2	NA	CASSYSLASGRGEQFF	TGTGCCAGCAGTTACTCACTGGCTAGCGGGAGGGGTGAGCAGTTCTTC
TRBV3-1/TRBV3-2	TRBJ2-3	NA	NA	CASSQVAGASTDTQYF	TGTGCCAGCAGCCAAGTGGCGGGGGCTAGCACAGATACGCAGTATTTT
TRBV4-2	TRBJ1-6	TRBD1	NA	CASSQELDRGGNNSPLHF	TGTGCCAGCAGCCAAGAGTTGGACAGGGGAGGCAATAATTCACCCCTCCACTTT
TRBV6-4	TRBJ2-3	TRBD1	NA	CASSDSQGADTQYF	TGTGCCAGCAGTGACTCACAGGGGGCAGATACGCAGTATTTT
TRBV3-1/TRBV3-2	TRBJ2-7	TRBD2	once	CASSLAGPPYEQYF	TGTGCCAGCAGTCTAGCGGGCCCGCCCTACGAGCAGTACTTC
TRBV5-4	TRBJ2-2	NA	once	CASSPIPPQATGELFF	TGTGCCAGCAGCCCAATACCGCCGCAGGCAACCGGGGAGCTGTTTTTT
TRBV25-1	TRBJ2-7	TRBD1	NA	CASSDTGTGGYEQYF	TGTGCCAGCAGTGACACCGGGACAGGGGGCTACGAGCAGTACTTC
TRBV12-3/TRBV12-4	TRBJ1-5	TRBD1	few	CASSLGTDQHF	TGTGCCAGCAGTCTTGGGACAGACCAGCATTTT
TRBV12-3/TRBV12-4	TRBJ1-2	NA	NA	CASSLSQGGGYTF	TGTGCCAGCAGTTTAAGTCAGGGCGGTGGCTACACCTTC
TRBV19	TRBJ1-6	TRBD1	NA	CASSTLQQGQGSPLHF	TGTGCCAGTAGTACTCTACAACAGGGGCAGGGTTCACCCCTCCACTTT
TRBV28	TRBJ1-6	TRBD1	NA	CASTPTGQGNSPLHF	TGTGCCAGCACCCCTACCGGACAGGGGAATTCACCCCTCCACTTT
TRBV7-3	TRBJ2-1	NA	NA	CASSPGPRAYNEQFF	TGTGCCAGCAGCCCCGGGCCCAGGGCCTACAATGAGCAGTTCTTC
TRBV27	TRBJ2-7	TRBD1	NA	CASSYYLRGHYEQYF	TGTGCCAGCAGTTACTACCTCAGGGGGCACTACGAGCAGTACTTC
TRBV2	TRBJ2-1	TRBD2	NA	CATKLARENNEQFF	TGTGCCACCAAACTAGCGAGGGAGAACAATGAGCAGTTCTTC
TRBV9	TRBJ1-4	NA	once	CASSREGRGGEKLFF	TGTGCCAGCAGCCGGGAGGGGCGAGGCGGTGAAAAACTGTTTTTT
TRBV5-6	TRBJ2-1	NA	NA	CASSSPSTRNNEQFF	TGTGCCAGCAGCTCACCCTCGACTAGAAACAATGAGCAGTTCTTC
TRBV9	TRBJ2-1	TRBD2	NA	CASSRSGGGASSYNEQFF	TGTGCCAGCAGCCGAAGCGGGGGAGGCGCTAGCTCCTACAATGAGCAGTTCTTC
TRBV21-1	TRBJ1-2	NA	NA	CASSRYLDSGLGRGGYTF	TGTGCCAGCAGCAGATACTTGGACAGTGGGCTGGGCAGGGGTGGCTACACCTTC
TRBV14	TRBJ2-7	NA	NA	CASSQLALHEQYF	TGTGCCAGCAGCCAATTAGCCCTACACGAGCAGTACTTC
TRBV28	TRBJ2-7	TRBD1	NA	CASPAPGQGFSEQYF	TGTGCCAGCCCTGCTCCGGGACAGGGTTTTTCCGAGCAGTACTTC
TRBV10-3	TRBJ2-3	TRBD2	NA	CAIKREDGTDTQYF	TGTGCCATCAAGCGGGAAGACGGCACAGATACGCAGTATTTT
TRBV4-1	TRBJ1-5	NA	few	CASSQSFEVNQPQHF	TGCGCCAGCAGCCAAAGTTTTGAGGTCAATCAGCCCCAGCATTTT
TRBV5-4	TRBJ2-5	TRBD1	once	CASSLVGQKEETQYF	TGTGCCAGCAGCTTGGTGGGACAGAAAGAAGAGACCCAGTACTTC
TRBV11-2	TRBJ2-7	TRBD2	NA	CASSLAPPLAGASSYEQYF	TGTGCCAGCAGCTTAGCCCCTCCACTAGCGGGAGCGAGCTCCTACGAGCAGTACTTC
TRBV5-4	TRBJ1-3	NA	NA	CASSLQGRRGNTIYF	TGTGCCAGCAGCTTGCAGGGGAGAAGGGGAAACACCATATATTTT
TRBV4-2	TRBJ1-5	TRBD1	NA	CASSQNRGQPQHF	TGTGCCAGCAGCCAAAACAGGGGACAGCCCCAGCATTTT
TRBV28	TRBJ2-7	NA	NA	CASSLLDEQYF	TGTGCCAGCAGTTTATTAGACGAGCAGTACTTC
TRBV3-1/TRBV3-2	TRBJ1-1	NA	NA	CASSQGQGEAFF	TGTGCCAGCAGCCAAGGGCAGGGTGAAGCTTTCTTT
TRBV5-6	TRBJ2-6	NA	few	CASSWGDAGANVLTF	TGTGCCAGCAGCTGGGGGGACGCTGGGGCCAACGTCCTGACTTTC
TRBV27	TRBJ2-7	TRBD1	NA	CASSLETGWDEQYF	TGTGCCAGCAGTTTAGAGACAGGGTGGGACGAGCAGTACTTC
TRBV19	TRBJ1-2	NA	NA	CASAAGPGGYTF	TGTGCCAGTGCAGCGGGGCCGGGGGGCTACACCTTC
TRBV28	TRBJ2-3	NA	NA	CASKPRPTDTQYF	TGTGCCAGCAAACCTAGACCCACAGATACGCAGTATTTT